Presented here are 29 T cell receptor beta chains from one specimen sequenced in a study of regulatory T cells in long-lasting Graves disease. Time point: persistent/refractory GD, antithyroid drugs over 5 years with positive TRAb. PBMC RNA served as the TCR library source. Building the TCR beta libraries relied on iRepertoire HTBI primers, and CDR3 regions underwent Arm-PCR. Each CDR3 protein is one row after TCRdb ran MiXCR on the multiplex PCR reads. This table has roughly 450,000 distinct CDR3 sequences, less than 25% appearing once. The sample was peripheral blood mononuclear cells (PBMCs), taken when the disease was refractory, from a patient treated with antithyroid drugs. The origin of the receptors is a female donor with Graves disease.

This clonotype appeared a few times. The rearrangement joins TRBV3-1 to TRBJ2-5; 11 nucleotides line up with TRBD2. The trim removed 2 bases at V and 1 base at J, leaving 6 bases unmatched. The CDR3 contains 17 residues. The germline gives CDR1 LGHDT, CDR2 YNNKEL (reference sequence). The CDR3 DNA reads as TGTGCCAGCAGCCAATGGAATAGCGGGAGGGTCCAAGAGACCCAGTACTTC. It specifies CASSQWNSGRVQETQYF.

CDR3 sequence (DNA): TGTGCCAGCAGAAAGACAGGGCTGTACACCTTC. It specifies CASRKTGLYTF. The chain employs TRBV25-1 and TRBJ1-2, with 7 nucleotides matching TRBD1. The CDR3 length is 11 residues. In germline, CDR1 is MGHDK, CDR2 SYGVNS. The V segment lost 6 bases and the J segment 11 bases; nucleotides outside the gene matches: 6.

This clonotype was observed at least ten times. This rearrangement joins TRBV6-1 to TRBJ1-2; weak D call: TRBD1 (5 bases). The CDR3 sequence is 12 residues long. Trimming removed 7 bases from V and 4 bases from J, with 10 bases in between. Germline-derived CDR1 and CDR2 are MNHNS and SASEGT. The CDR3 DNA reads as TGTGCCAGCAAAGGGGTTAGCTATGGCTACACCTTC. Protein sequence: CASKGVSYGYTF.

Only a few counts were recorded for this clonotype. The chain recombines TRBV24-1 with TRBJ2-2; the D gene is possibly TRBD1 (6 bases). In germline, CDR1 is KGHDR, CDR2 SFDVKD. The CDR3 has 15 residues. V was trimmed by 3 bases and J by 3 bases, leaving 10 bases between them. The CDR3 is CATSDRNRDTGELFF. In nucleotides, the CDR3 is TGTGCCACCAGTGATCGTAACAGGGACACCGGGGAGCTGTTTTTT.

This clonotype was picked up many times. CDR3 DNA: TGCGCCAGCAGCTTGGGGCGGGCTGGTGAAGCTTTCTTT. Protein sequence: CASSLGRAGEAFF. The chain carries TRBV5-1 and TRBJ1-1, with D unclear. The CDR3 covers 13 residues. CDR1 is SGHRS and CDR2 is YFSETQ in the germline V gene. V dropped 0 bases and J dropped 7 bases, with 10 bases sitting between them.

The sample holds a few counts of this clonotype. The chain couples TRBV29-1 to TRBJ1-1; TRBD1 aligns across 8 bases. Looked up from germline, CDR1 is SQVTM and CDR2 is ANQGSEA. The CDR3 sequence is 12 residues long. V gave up 4 bases and J gave up 9 bases; unmatched junction bases: 7. The CDR3 nucleotides read TGCAGCGTTGCCCTTTCCAGGGGGCAAGCTTTCTTT. Translating it yields CSVALSRGQAFF. The full variable domain, its missing parts supplied by reference TRBV29-1 and TRBJ1-1, is SAVISQKPSRDICQRGTSLTIQCQVDSQVTMMFWYRQQPGQSLTLIATANQGSEATYESGFVIDKFPISRPNLTFSTLTVSNMSPEDSSIYLCSVALSRGQAFFGQGTRLTVV.

This clonotype was found many times. The chain employs TRBV27 and TRBJ2-7, with 10 bases aligning to TRBD2. Germline V gene lookup returns CDR1 MNHEY and CDR2 SMNVEV (reference sequence). The ends lost 6 bases at V and 6 bases at J; junction bases unmatched: 8. The CDR3 runs to 14 residues. The CDR3 protein is CASRRAGGPSEQYF. The CDR3 DNA follows: TGTGCCAGCAGGCGAGCGGGAGGGCCTTCCGAGCAGTACTTC.

This sequence joins TRBV20-1 and TRBJ1-5; weak D call: TRBD1 (5 bases). Trimming took off 2 bases at V and 2 bases at J, with 7 bases between the two ends. Germline V CDR1 and CDR2: DFQATT, SNEGSKA (reference sequence). CDR3 length: 13 amino acids. CDR3 region: CSARMGGNQPQHF. The CDR3 DNA sequence: TGCAGTGCTAGAATGGGGGGCAATCAGCCCCAGCATTTT.

The rearrangement uses TRBV10-3 and TRBJ1-3, with D possibly matching TRBD1 (5 bases). This CDR3 spans 12 amino acids. The germline gives CDR1 ENHRY, CDR2 SYGVKD. V was cut by 9 bases and J by 3 bases, with 9 bases left in between. This CDR3 reads CAIQGNGNTIYF. The CDR3 region has the DNA TGTGCCATTCAGGGAAATGGAAACACCATATATTTT.

This clonotype was seen ten or more times. The chain combines TRBV6-5 with TRBJ2-2; D not resolved. The germline V gene has CDR1 MNHEY and CDR2 SVGAGI. V lost 2 bases, J lost 6 bases, and 7 bases lay in between. This CDR3 contains 13 residues. The CDR3 region is CASSYPKPGELFF. In DNA form, the CDR3 reads TGTGCCAGCAGTTACCCTAAGCCCGGGGAGCTGTTTTTT.

This clonotype appeared a few times. The chain employs TRBV11-2 and TRBJ1-2, with no clear D. The CDR3 is 12 residues long. In germline, CDR1 is SGHAT, CDR2 FQNNGV. V shed 8 bases and J shed 5 bases, with 12 bases lying between them. This CDR3 is CASGTELYGYTF. CDR3 coding DNA: TGTGCCAGCGGAACAGAACTATATGGCTACACCTTC.

V gene TRBV15 combines with J gene TRBJ1-5, with D uncertain. Germline V gives CDR1 LNHNV, CDR2 YYDKDF (reference sequence). The V gene lost 3 bases and the J gene lost 3 bases, with 6 bases spanning the gap. This CDR3 is 13 amino acids long. In DNA, the CDR3 is TGTGCCACCAGCAGGACAAACAATCAGCCCCAGCATTTT. This codes for CATSRTNNQPQHF.

The gene calls are TRBV9 and TRBJ2-5, with TRBD2 as a possible D gene (6 bases). CDR1 is SGDLS and CDR2 is YYNGEE in the germline V gene. Trimming removed 4 bases at V and 1 base at J, with 17 bases between. This CDR3 is 16 amino acids long. The CDR3 DNA reads TGTGCCAGCAGCCCTGGAGGCGGGACTTCCCAAGAGACCCAGTACTTC. Protein sequence: CASSPGGGTSQETQYF.

This clonotype was recorded a few times. This may be a read error: a much more frequent sequence differs by one nucleotide. The conserved phenylalanine or tryptophan is not found at the CDR3 terminus, so this likely reflects a read error. The CDR3 here is CASSHEQGMGNQPQHS. As DNA, the CDR3 is TGTGCCAGCAGTCACGAACAGGGGATGGGAAATCAGCCCCAGCATTCT. The chain employs TRBV28 and TRBJ1-5; 7 bases agree with TRBD1. Trimming cost V 5 bases and J 4 bases; bases outside gene matches: 11. Germline V gene lookup returns CDR1 MDHEN and CDR2 SYDVKM. This CDR3 contains 16 residues.

The rearrangement uses TRBV5-1 and TRBJ2-5; 14 positions match TRBD2. Germline V CDR1 and CDR2: SGHRS, YFSETQ. The CDR3 length is 16 residues. Losses at the gene ends were 4 bases for V and 5 bases for J; bases not matched to a gene: 7. Here the CDR3 reads CASSTGTSGSGETQYF. The CDR3 coding sequence is TGCGCCAGCAGCACCGGGACTAGCGGGAGTGGCGAGACCCAGTACTTC.

There are many counts of this clonotype. The chain combines TRBV5-1 with TRBJ1-1; the match to TRBD1 covers 7 bases. V gave up 7 bases and J gave up 3 bases; unmatched junction bases: 12. From germline, CDR1 is SGHRS and CDR2 YFSETQ. The CDR3 has 15 residues. The DNA of the CDR3 is TGCGCCAGCGGACGAGGGGGGACAGAAGACACTGAAGCTTTCTTT. This codes for CASGRGGTEDTEAFF.

This chain's CDR3 is CASSLAAASYEQYF. CDR3 DNA: TGTGCCAGCAGCTTAGCGGCGGCCAGTTACGAGCAGTACTTC. The rearrangement links TRBV7-2 to TRBJ2-7; D call uncertain. This CDR3 spans 14 amino acids. The germline V and J ends were trimmed by 0 bases and 4 bases, with 10 bases remaining between them. CDR1 is SGHTA, CDR2 FQGNSA, per germline.

There are many counts of this clonotype. This chain connects TRBV12-3 or TRBV12-4 to TRBJ2-4; 7 nucleotides agree with TRBD1. With V trimmed by 3 bases and J by 2 bases, 1 base remained unmatched. The CDR3 runs to 14 residues. The CDR3 sequence is CASSLTGPKNIQYF. The CDR3 bases are TGTGCCAGCAGTTTGACAGGGCCCAAAAACATTCAGTACTTC.

This clonotype came up many times. The J gene is TRBJ1-5, the V gene TRBV7-2; D is ambiguous. V lost 6 bases to trimming and J lost 9 bases, with 12 bases between them. CDR1 SGHTA and CDR2 FQGNSA come from the germline V gene. The CDR3 length is 12 residues. CDR3 sequence (DNA): TGTGCCAGCAGTCGCGGTGAAGGGCCCCAGCATTTT. Residues: CASSRGEGPQHF.

At least ten counts were recorded for this clonotype. CDR3 DNA sequence: TGCAGTGTTAATTTTCGGGACAGGGTCCACGAGCAGTACTTC. Its protein is CSVNFRDRVHEQYF. V and J are TRBV20-1 and TRBJ2-7, with 9 bases identical to TRBD1. Germline V gene lookup returns CDR1 DFQATT and CDR2 SNEGSKA (reference sequence). Unmatched junction bases numbered 12, after V lost 7 bases and J lost 5 bases. CDR3 length: 14 residues.

The V and J genes are TRBV30 and TRBJ2-5; 9 nucleotides agree with TRBD1. V lost 0 bases, J lost 5 bases, and 13 bases stayed unmatched. The CDR3 covers 17 residues. Germline CDR1 and CDR2: GTSNPN and SVGIG (reference sequence). The CDR3 DNA follows: TGTGCCTGGAGTGTACTTAGGGTTGGACAGGGGCCGGAGACCCAGTACTTC. Its translation: CAWSVLRVGQGPETQYF.

There are a few counts of this clonotype. The V and J genes are TRBV13 and TRBJ2-7; 14 bases line up with TRBD2. The CDR3 extends over 15 amino acids. Unmatched junction bases numbered 2, after V lost 2 bases and J lost 5 bases. CDR1 and CDR2 (germline): PRHDT, FYEKMQ (reference sequence). CDR3 in DNA: TGTGCCAGCAGCTTACCGGGACTAGCGGGAGACGAGCAGTACTTC. This sequence encodes CASSLPGLAGDEQYF.

This clonotype was counted only a few times. V usage is TRBV27 and J usage is TRBJ2-2; D ambiguous. V lost 1 base and J lost 2, with 5 bases in between. This CDR3 has 14 amino acids. CDR1 is MNHEY, CDR2 SMNVEV, per germline (reference sequence). The CDR3 loop is CASSLFVNTGELFF. CDR3 nucleotides: TGTGCCAGCAGTTTATTCGTCAACACCGGGGAGCTGTTTTTT.

This clonotype has a count of ten or more. This chain connects TRBV12-3 or TRBV12-4 to TRBJ1-1; TRBD1 matches at 7 bases. CDR3 length equals 14 residues. The junction had 5 bases not matched to a gene; V was cut back by 6 bases and J by 1 base. CDR3 protein: CASRLTGANTEAFF. The CDR3 region has the DNA TGTGCCAGCAGATTAACAGGGGCGAACACTGAAGCTTTCTTT.

Concerning this clonotype: A far larger clone is off by one base, so a read error is likely. V is TRBV7-9 and J is TRBJ1-4, with 7 nucleotides matching TRBD1. The CDR3 spans 14 residues. The ends lost 5 bases at V and 3 bases at J; junction bases unmatched: 3. Germline CDR1 and CDR2: SEHNR and FQNEAQ (reference sequence). CDR3 sequence (DNA): TGTGCCAGCAGCCCGACAGGGCCTAATGAAAAACTGTTTTTT. Residues: CASSPTGPNEKLFF.

The sample holds a few counts of this clonotype. This chain joins TRBV3-1 and TRBJ2-3; D is perhaps TRBD1 (7 bases). CDR1 is LGHDT and CDR2 is YNNKEL in the germline V gene (reference sequence). Trimming removed 5 bases from V and 1 base from J, with 16 bases in between. CDR3 size: 16 residues. This CDR3 reads CASSRTRGVGTDTQYF. The CDR3 bases are TGTGCCAGCAGCAGAACCAGGGGGGTCGGCACAGATACGCAGTATTTT.

In DNA, the CDR3 is TGTGCCAGCAGTATGGGGACAGCTAACACTGAAGCTTTCTTT. It translates to CASSMGTANTEAFF. This rearrangement joins TRBV25-1 to TRBJ1-1; the match to TRBD1 covers 7 bases. Germline CDR1 is MGHDK and CDR2 is SYGVNS. This CDR3 spans 14 amino acids. After removal of 5 bases from V and 2 bases from J, the junction contained 5 bases not matched to a gene.

The V and J genes are TRBV19 and TRBJ2-2; 8 nucleotides align to TRBD1. Germline values: CDR1 LNHDA, CDR2 SQIVND (reference sequence). Unmatched junction bases numbered 7, after V lost 6 bases and J lost 7 bases. This CDR3 has 14 amino acids. The CDR3 is CASRMTGVGGELFF. The CDR3 DNA sequence: TGTGCCAGTAGAATGACAGGGGTCGGCGGGGAGCTGTTTTTT.

The rearrangement links TRBV6-9 to TRBJ2-1; 7 nucleotides align to TRBD2. V shed 3 bases and J 9 bases; nucleotides not matched to a gene: 8. Germline CDR1 is MNHGY and CDR2 is SVAAGI. This CDR3 is built from 14 residues. The DNA of the CDR3 is TGTGCCAGCAGTTACGTGACTAGCAGTGGTGAGCAGTTCTTC. Protein: CASSYVTSSGEQFF.